This T cell receptor beta chain was retrieved from a study of monozygotic twins with cystic fibrosis. CDR1 SGHVS and CDR2 FQNEAQ come from the germline V gene. The germline V and J ends were trimmed by 3 bases and 1 base, with 6 bases remaining between them. CDR3 length: 13 residues. Measured with immunoSEQ multiplex PCR; TCRdb has only the in-frame clones, and not every one. Of 30,000 or so clones in the sample, approximately 65% were seen once. The sample was blood. The TCR was taken from a girl under 18 with cystic fibrosis. The genes are TRBV7-8 and TRBJ1-2; D is undetermined. The CDR3 sequence is CASSFYLNYGYTF. CDR3 coding DNA: TGTGCCAGCAGCTTCTATCTTAACTATGGCTACACCTTC.